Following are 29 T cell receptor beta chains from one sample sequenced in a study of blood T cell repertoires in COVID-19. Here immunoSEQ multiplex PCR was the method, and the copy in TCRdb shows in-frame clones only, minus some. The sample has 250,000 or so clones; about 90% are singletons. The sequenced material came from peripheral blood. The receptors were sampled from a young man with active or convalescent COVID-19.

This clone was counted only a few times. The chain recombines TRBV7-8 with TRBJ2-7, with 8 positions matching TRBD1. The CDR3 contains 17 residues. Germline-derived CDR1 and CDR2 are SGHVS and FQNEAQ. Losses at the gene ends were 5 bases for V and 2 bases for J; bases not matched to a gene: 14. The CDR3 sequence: CASSDHFGDRSTYEQYF. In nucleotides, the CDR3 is TGTGCCAGCAGCGATCACTTTGGGGACAGGAGTACCTACGAGCAGTACTTC. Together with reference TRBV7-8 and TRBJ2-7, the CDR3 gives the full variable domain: GAGVSQSPRYKVAKRGQDVALRCDPISGHVSLFWYQQALGQGPEFLTYFQNEAQLDKSGLPSDRFFAERPEGSVSTLKIQRTQQEDSAVYLCASSDHFGDRSTYEQYFGPGTRLTVT.

The CDR3 bases are TGTGCCAGCAGCCCTGGGACTAGCGGGAGCTACGAGCAGTACTTC. This translates into CASSPGTSGSYEQYF. V and J are TRBV11-3 and TRBJ2-7; 14 nucleotides agree with TRBD2. From germline, CDR1 is SGHNT and CDR2 YENEEA. This CDR3 has 15 residues. The V gene end was trimmed by 5 bases and the J gene end by 3 bases; junction bases not matched to a gene: 3.

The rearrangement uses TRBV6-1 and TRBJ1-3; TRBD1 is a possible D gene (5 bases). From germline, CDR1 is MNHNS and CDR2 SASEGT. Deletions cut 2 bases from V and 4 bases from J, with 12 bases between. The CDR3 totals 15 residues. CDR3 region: CASSENRNWGNTIYF. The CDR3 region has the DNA TGTGCCAGCAGTGAAAACAGGAACTGGGGAAACACCATATATTTT.

CDR3 bases: TGTGCCAGCAGAAAAACGACCCGGGTTTGGCCTGAAGCTTTCTTT. It translates to CASRKTTRVWPEAFF. This sequence joins TRBV21-1 and TRBJ1-1. TRBV21-1 is a pseudogene segment. The CDR3 has 15 residues.

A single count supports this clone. CDR3 nucleotide sequence: TGCGCCAGCAGACCGGGACAGGGGGCGCTTAGTGCTGAAGCTTTCTTT. Encoded protein: CASRPGQGALSAEAFF. This chain joins TRBV10-2 and TRBJ1-1, with 12 bases lining up with TRBD1. This CDR3 is 16 amino acids long. Per the germline V gene, CDR1 is WSHSY and CDR2 is SAAADI. Trimming took 6 bases from V and 6 from J; bases not matched to a gene: 11.

CDR3 region: CASSVEAGKNNEQFF. In DNA form, the CDR3 reads TGTGCCAGCAGCGTAGAGGCAGGGAAAAACAATGAGCAGTTCTTC. The V call is TRBV9, the J call TRBJ2-1; D possibly corresponds to TRBD1 (5 bases). The CDR3 extends over 15 amino acids. Per germline, CDR1 SGDLS and CDR2 YYNGEE. V dropped 0 bases and J dropped 5 bases, with 12 bases sitting between them.

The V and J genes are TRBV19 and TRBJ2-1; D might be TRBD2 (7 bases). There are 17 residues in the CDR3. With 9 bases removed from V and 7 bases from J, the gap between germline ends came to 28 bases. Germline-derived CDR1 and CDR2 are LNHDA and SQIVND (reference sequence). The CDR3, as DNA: TGTGCCAGCGCCTATCAGAAGGGGGGGGGAAGGTGGAATGAGCAGTTCTTC. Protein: CASAYQKGGGRWNEQFF.

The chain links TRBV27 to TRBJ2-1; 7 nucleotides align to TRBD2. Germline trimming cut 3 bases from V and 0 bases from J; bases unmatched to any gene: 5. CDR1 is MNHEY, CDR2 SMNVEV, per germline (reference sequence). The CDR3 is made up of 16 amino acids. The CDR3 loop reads CASSLVAGSSYNEQFF. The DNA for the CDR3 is TGTGCCAGCAGTTTGGTAGCGGGTAGCTCCTACAATGAGCAGTTCTTC.

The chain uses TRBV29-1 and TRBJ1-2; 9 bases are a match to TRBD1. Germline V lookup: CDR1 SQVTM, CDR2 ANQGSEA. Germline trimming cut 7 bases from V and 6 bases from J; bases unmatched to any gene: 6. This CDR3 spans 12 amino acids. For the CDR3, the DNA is TGCAGCGATAACAGGGGGCTGGATGGCTACACCTTC. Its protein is CSDNRGLDGYTF.

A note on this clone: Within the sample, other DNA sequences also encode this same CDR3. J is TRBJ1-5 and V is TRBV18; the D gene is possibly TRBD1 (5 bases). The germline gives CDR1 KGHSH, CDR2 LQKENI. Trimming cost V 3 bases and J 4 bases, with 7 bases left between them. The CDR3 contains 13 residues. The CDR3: CASSPTGNQPQHF. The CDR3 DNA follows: TGTGCCAGCTCACCTACAGGTAATCAGCCCCAGCATTTT.

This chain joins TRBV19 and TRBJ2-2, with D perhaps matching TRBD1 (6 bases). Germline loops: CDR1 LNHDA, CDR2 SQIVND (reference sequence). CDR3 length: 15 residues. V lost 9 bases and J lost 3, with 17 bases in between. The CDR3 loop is CARTGGIGDTGELFF. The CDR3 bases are TGTGCCAGGACAGGTGGGATCGGAGACACCGGGGAGCTGTTTTTT.

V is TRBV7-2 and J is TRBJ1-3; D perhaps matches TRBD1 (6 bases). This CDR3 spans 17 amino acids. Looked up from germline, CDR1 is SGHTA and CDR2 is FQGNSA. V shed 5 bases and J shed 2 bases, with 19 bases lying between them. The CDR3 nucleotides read TGTGCCAGCAGCCCACGAGGTGGGACATACGCTGGAAACACCATATATTTT. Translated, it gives CASSPRGGTYAGNTIYF.

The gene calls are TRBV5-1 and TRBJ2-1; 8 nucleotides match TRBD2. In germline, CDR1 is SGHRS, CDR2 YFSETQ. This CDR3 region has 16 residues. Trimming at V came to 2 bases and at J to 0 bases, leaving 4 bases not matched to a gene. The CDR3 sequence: CASSFLAGSSYNEQFF. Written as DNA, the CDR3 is TGCGCCAGCAGCTTCCTAGCGGGCAGCTCCTACAATGAGCAGTTCTTC.

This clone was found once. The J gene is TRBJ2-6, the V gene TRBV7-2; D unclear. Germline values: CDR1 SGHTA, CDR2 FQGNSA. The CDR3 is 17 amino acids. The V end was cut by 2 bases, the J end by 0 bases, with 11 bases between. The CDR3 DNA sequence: TGTGCCAGCAGCTTACGATCCCCCAGCTCTGGGGCCAACGTCCTGACTTTC. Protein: CASSLRSPSSGANVLTF.

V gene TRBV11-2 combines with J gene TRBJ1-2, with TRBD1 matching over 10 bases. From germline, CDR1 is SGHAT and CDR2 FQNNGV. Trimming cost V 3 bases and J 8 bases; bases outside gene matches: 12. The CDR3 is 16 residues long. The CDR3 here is CASSLTGGGLKNGYTF. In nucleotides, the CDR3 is TGTGCCAGCAGCTTGACAGGGGGCGGGCTGAAGAACGGCTACACCTTC.

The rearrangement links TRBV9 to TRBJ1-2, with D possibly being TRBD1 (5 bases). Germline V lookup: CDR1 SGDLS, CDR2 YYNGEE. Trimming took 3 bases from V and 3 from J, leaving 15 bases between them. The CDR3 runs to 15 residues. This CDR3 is CASSAWDREDYGYTF. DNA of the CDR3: TGTGCCAGCAGCGCCTGGGACCGGGAGGACTATGGCTACACCTTC.

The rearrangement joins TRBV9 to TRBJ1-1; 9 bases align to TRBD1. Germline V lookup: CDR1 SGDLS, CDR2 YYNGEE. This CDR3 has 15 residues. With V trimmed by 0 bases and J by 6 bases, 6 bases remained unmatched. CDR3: CASSVAGTGKSEAFF. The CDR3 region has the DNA TGTGCCAGCAGCGTAGCCGGGACAGGGAAATCTGAAGCTTTCTTT.

CDR3 in DNA: TGTGCCAGCAGCACCCGGGACAGCGGAGGCTACGAGCAGTACTTC. It specifies CASSTRDSGGYEQYF. This rearrangement joins TRBV4-2 to TRBJ2-7; TRBD1 agrees at 7 bases. Germline V lookup: CDR1 LGHNA, CDR2 YNFKEQ. This CDR3 spans 15 amino acids. The V gene end was trimmed by 5 bases and the J gene end by 3 bases; junction bases not matched to a gene: 10.

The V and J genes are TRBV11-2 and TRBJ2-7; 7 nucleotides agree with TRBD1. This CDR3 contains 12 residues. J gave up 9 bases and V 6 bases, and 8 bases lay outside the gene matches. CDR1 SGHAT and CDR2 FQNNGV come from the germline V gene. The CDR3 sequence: CASRLPAGGQYF. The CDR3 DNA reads TGTGCCAGCAGACTACCGGCAGGGGGGCAGTACTTC. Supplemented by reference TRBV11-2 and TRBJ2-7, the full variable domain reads EAGVAQSPRYKIIEKRQSVAFWCNPISGHATLYWYQQILGQGPKLLIQFQNNGVVDDSQLPKDRFSAERLKGVDSTLKIQPAKLEDSAVYLCASRLPAGGQYFGPGTRLTVT.

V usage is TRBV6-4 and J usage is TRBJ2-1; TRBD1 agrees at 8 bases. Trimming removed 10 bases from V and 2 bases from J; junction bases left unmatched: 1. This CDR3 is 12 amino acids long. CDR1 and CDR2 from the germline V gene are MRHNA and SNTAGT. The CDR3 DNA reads TGTGCCACCAGGGGGCCCTACAATGAGCAGTTCTTC. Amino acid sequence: CATRGPYNEQFF.

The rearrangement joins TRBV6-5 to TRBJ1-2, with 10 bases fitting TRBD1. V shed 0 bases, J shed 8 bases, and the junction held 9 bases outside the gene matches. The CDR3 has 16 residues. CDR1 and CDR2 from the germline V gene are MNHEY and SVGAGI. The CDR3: CASSYSGQGDLWGYTF. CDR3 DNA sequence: TGTGCCAGCAGTTACTCTGGACAGGGGGACCTATGGGGCTACACCTTC.

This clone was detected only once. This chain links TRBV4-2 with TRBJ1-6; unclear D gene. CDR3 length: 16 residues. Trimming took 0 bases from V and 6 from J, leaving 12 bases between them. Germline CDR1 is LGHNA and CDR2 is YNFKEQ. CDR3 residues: CASSQDSGLSNSPLHF. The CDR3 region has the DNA TGTGCCAGCAGCCAAGATTCAGGCTTAAGTAATTCACCCCTCCACTTT.

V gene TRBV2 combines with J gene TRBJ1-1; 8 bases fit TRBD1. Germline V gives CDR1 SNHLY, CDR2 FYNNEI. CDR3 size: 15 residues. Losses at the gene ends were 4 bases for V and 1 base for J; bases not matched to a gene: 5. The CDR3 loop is CASSGGTGGNTEAFF. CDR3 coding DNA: TGTGCCAGCAGTGGGGGAACAGGGGGGAACACTGAAGCTTTCTTT.

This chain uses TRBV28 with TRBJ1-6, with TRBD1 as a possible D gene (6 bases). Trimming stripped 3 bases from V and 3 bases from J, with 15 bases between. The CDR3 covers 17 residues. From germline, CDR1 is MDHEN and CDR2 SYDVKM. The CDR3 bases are TGTGCCAGCAGTTTGCCTAAACAGGGCCTCTATAATTCACCCCTCCACTTT. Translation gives CASSLPKQGLYNSPLHF.

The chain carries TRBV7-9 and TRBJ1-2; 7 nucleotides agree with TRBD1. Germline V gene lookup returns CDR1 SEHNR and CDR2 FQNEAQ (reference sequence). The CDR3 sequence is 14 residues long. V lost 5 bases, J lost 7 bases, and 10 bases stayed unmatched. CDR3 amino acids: CASSPTDRVAGYTF. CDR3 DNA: TGTGCCAGCAGCCCCACTGACAGGGTGGCTGGCTACACCTTC.

CDR3 residues: CASSLSNSPLHF. CDR3 DNA: TGTGCCAGCAGTTTAAGCAATTCACCCCTCCACTTT. The chain employs TRBV28 and TRBJ1-6, with unresolved D. Trimming took off 2 bases at V and 7 bases at J, with 3 bases between the two ends. Germline CDR1 MDHEN, CDR2 SYDVKM. The CDR3 extends over 12 amino acids.

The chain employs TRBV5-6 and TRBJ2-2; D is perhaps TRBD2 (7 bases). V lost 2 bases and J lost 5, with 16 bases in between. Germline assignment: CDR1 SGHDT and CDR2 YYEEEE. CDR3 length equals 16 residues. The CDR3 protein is CASSFRGAVETGELFF. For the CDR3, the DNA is TGTGCCAGCAGCTTCCGGGGGGCAGTAGAAACCGGGGAGCTGTTTTTT.

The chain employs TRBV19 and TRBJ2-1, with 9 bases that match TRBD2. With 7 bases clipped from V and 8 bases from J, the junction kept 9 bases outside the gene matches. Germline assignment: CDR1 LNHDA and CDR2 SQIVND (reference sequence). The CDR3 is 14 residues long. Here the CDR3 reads CASNGGGASDEQFF. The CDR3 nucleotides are TGTGCCAGTAATGGCGGGGGGGCTTCGGATGAGCAGTTCTTC.

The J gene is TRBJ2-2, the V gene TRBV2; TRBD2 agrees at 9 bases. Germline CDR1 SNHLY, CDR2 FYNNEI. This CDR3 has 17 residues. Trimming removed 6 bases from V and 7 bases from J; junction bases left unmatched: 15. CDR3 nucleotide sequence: TGTGCCAGCAGGACCCCGGGACTAGCACAATATGGCGGGGAGCTGTTTTTT. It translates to CASRTPGLAQYGGELFF.